This T cell receptor (beta chain) was captured in a study of blood T cells in healthy people across ages. The second PCR ran roughly 6 to 11 cycles with a sample-barcoded 5' primer and J-beta primers. A single record per CDR3 protein comes from TCRdb applying MiXCR to the 5' RACE reads. In the table there are some 1,500,000 distinct CDR3 sequences, less than 45% of which are singletons. The CDR3 has 16 residues. With V trimmed by 2 bases and J by 0 bases, 3 bases remained unmatched. Germline V CDR1 and CDR2: KGHDR, SFDVKD. Material: blood. The source is a woman between 18 and 29 years old in good health. The V call is TRBV24-1, the J call TRBJ2-1, with TRBD1 matching over 7 bases. The CDR3 region has the DNA TGTGCCACCAGTGATTCAGGGGGTACCTCCTACAATGAGCAGTTCTTC. Protein sequence: CATSDSGGTSYNEQFF.